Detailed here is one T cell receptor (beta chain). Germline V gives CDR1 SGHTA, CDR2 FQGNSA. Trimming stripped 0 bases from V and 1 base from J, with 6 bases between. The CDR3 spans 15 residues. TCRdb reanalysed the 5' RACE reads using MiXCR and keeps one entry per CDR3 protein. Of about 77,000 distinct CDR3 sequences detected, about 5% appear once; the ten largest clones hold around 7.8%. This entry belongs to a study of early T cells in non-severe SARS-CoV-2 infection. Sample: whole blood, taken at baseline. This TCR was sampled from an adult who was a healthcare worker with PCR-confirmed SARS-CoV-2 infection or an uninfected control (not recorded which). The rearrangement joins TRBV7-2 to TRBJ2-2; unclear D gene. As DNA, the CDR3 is TGTGCCAGCAGCTTAGCACAGTGGAACACCGGGGAGCTGTTTTTT. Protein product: CASSLAQWNTGELFF.